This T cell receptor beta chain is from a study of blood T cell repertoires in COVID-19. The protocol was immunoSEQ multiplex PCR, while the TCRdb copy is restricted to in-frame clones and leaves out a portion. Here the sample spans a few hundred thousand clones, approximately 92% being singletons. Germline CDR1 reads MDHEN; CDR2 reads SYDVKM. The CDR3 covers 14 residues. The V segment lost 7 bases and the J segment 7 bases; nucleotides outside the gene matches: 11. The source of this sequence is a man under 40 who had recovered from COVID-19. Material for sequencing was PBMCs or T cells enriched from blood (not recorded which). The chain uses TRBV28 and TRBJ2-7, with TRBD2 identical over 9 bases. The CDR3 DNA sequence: TGTGCCAGCATCCCGGGACTAGCTGCTAAAGAGCAGTACTTC. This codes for CASIPGLAAKEQYF. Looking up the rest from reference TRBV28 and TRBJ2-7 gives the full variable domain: DVKVTQSSRYLVKRTGEKVFLECVQDMDHENMFWYRQDPGLGLRLIYFSYDVKMKEKGDIPEGYSVSREKKERFSLILESASTNQTSMYLCASIPGLAAKEQYFGPGTRLTVT.